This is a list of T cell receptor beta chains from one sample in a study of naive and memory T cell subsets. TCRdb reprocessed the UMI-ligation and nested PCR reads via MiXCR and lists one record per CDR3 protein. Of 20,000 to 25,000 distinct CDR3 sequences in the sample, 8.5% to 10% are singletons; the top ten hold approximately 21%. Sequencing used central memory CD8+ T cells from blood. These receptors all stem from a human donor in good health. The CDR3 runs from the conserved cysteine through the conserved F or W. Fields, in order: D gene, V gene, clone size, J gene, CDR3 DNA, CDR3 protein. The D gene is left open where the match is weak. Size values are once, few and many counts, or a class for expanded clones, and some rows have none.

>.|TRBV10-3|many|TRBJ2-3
TGTGCCCCCCCGCGGGCAGGAGATACGCAGTATTTT
CAPPRAGDTQYF
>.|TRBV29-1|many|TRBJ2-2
TGCAGCGGGAGACGGACCCACCCCATCGGGGAGCTGTTTTTT
CSGRRTHPIGELFF
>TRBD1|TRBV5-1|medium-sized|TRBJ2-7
TGCGCCAGCAGCCTGCGTGGACAGGGGGGCTCCTACGAGCAGTACTTC
CASSLRGQGGSYEQYF
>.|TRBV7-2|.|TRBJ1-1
TGTGCCAGCAGCTTCTACCTGCCGGGAAACACTGAAGCTTTCTTT
CASSFYLPGNTEAFF
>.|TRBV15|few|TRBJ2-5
TGTGCCACCAGCAGCCCTGGGAAGTCCCTGGGGGAGACCCAGTACTTC
CATSSPGKSLGETQYF
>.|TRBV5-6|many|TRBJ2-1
TGTGCCAGCAGCTTGGGGGAACATGAGCAGTTCTTC
CASSLGEHEQFF
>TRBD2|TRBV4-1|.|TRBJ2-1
TGCGCCAGCAGCCAAGATGTAGTCGGACTAGCGGCCTACAATGAGCAGTTCTTC
CASSQDVVGLAAYNEQFF
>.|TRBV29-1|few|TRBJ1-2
TGCAGCGTTGAAGGTCTTAACTATGGCTACACCTTC
CSVEGLNYGYTF
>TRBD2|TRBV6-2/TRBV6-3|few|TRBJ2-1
TGTGCCAGCAGTTATGCCCCAAGCGGGAGGTCAGGTGAGCAGTTCTTC
CASSYAPSGRSGEQFF
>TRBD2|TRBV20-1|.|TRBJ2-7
TGCAGTGCTAGAGGTCTAGCGGGAGTTTCCGAGCAGTACTTC
CSARGLAGVSEQYF
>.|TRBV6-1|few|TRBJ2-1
TGTGCCAGCGGGGTGGGTGCGGAGCAGTTCTTC
CASGVGAEQFF
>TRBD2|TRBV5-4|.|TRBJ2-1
TGTGCCAGCGAGGGGCGGGAGTCCGGGGATGAGCAGTTCTTC
CASEGRESGDEQFF
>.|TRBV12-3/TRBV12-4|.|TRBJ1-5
TGTGCCAGCAGTCCCCCCGAGGTCCTCCAGCCCCAGCATTTT
CASSPPEVLQPQHF
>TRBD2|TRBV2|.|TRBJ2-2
TGTGCCAGCAGCACTAGCGGGGATTTCGGGGAGCTGTTTTTT
CASSTSGDFGELFF